The sequence of this T cell receptor beta chain was determined in a study of early T cells in non-severe SARS-CoV-2 infection. Findings and caveats of the study: VDJdb-based annotation leaned toward anti-spike CD8 responses and missed private and CD4 specificities.

This clonotype was recorded a few times. No antigen is known for it. Germline lookup yields CDR1 SEHNR and CDR2 FQNEAQ (reference sequence). The CDR3 sequence is 14 residues long. V lost 5 bases, J lost 4 bases, and 12 bases lay in between. Attached unique molecular identifiers marked individual cDNA molecules. TCRdb passed the 5' RACE reads through MiXCR, listing each CDR3 protein once. The table includes tens of thousands of distinct CDR3 sequences, 9.3% detected once. The V and J genes are TRBV7-9 and TRBJ1-3, with no clear D. The source material was whole blood. The origin of this receptor is an adult who was a healthcare worker with PCR-confirmed SARS-CoV-2 infection or an uninfected control (not recorded which). The CDR3 loop reads CASSPILTGNTIYF. CDR3 in DNA: TGTGCCAGCAGCCCTATCTTGACGGGAAACACCATATATTTT.